This passage covers 12 T cell receptor beta chains from one sample sequenced in a study of blood T cell repertoires in COVID-19. Only in-frame clones appear in the TCRdb table, and some are missing; sequencing was by immunoSEQ multiplex PCR. The sample gives 320,000 or so clones, more than 85% of which show up once; roughly 1% is in the top ten. Input material: PBMCs or T cells enriched from blood (not recorded which). All receptors derive from a woman aged 25 to 39 who had recovered from COVID-19.

The genes are TRBV18 and TRBJ2-2; 10 bases line up with TRBD1. Per the germline V gene, CDR1 is KGHSH and CDR2 is LQKENI. The CDR3 runs to 16 residues. V shed 1 base and J 5 bases; nucleotides not matched to a gene: 4. The CDR3 DNA reads as TGTGCCAGCTCACCACGGACAGGGGGACAAACCGGGGAGCTGTTTTTT. Its translation: CASSPRTGGQTGELFF.

The rearrangement links TRBV6-5 to TRBJ2-1; 15 positions agree with TRBD2. The CDR3 is made up of 15 amino acids. V was clipped by 4 bases and J by 10 bases; unmatched bases: 5. CDR1 and CDR2 (germline): MNHEY, SVGAGI. In DNA form, the CDR3 reads TGTGCCAGCAGTTGGGGACTAGCGGGGGGAAACGAGCAGTTCTTC. It codes for CASSWGLAGGNEQFF.

The genes are TRBV5-8 and TRBJ1-1; TRBD1 might be the D (6 bases). The germline V and J ends were trimmed by 4 bases and 4 bases, with 14 bases remaining between them. The CDR3 spans 14 residues. CDR1 and CDR2 (germline): SGHTS, YDEGEE. The CDR3 here is CASSQGHKGTEAFF. Here the CDR3 DNA reads TGTGCCAGCAGCCAGGGACACAAGGGCACTGAAGCTTTCTTT. The complete variable domain, with remaining parts taken from reference TRBV5-8 and TRBJ1-1, reads EAGVTQSPTHLIKTRGQQATLRCSPISGHTSVYWYQQALGLGLQFLLWYDEGEERNRGNFPPRFSGRQFPNYSSELNVNALELEDSALYLCASSQGHKGTEAFFGQGTRLTVV.

As for this clone: Other DNA sequences in the sample encode the same CDR3. This chain joins TRBV19 and TRBJ1-1; D remains unclear. The CDR3 totals 13 residues. Germline-derived CDR1 and CDR2 are LNHDA and SQIVND (reference sequence). V was trimmed by 3 bases and J by 1 base, leaving 6 bases between them. The CDR3 sequence is CASSISRNTEAFF. In nucleotides, the CDR3 is TGTGCCAGTAGTATCTCCCGGAACACTGAAGCTTTCTTT.

This chain uses TRBV18 with TRBJ1-2; TRBD1 is a possible D gene (6 bases). This CDR3 spans 15 amino acids. Germline values: CDR1 KGHSH, CDR2 LQKENI. V lost 0 bases to trimming and J lost 4 bases, with 12 bases between them. CDR3 amino acids: CASSPPGGLGYGYTF. The CDR3 nucleotides are TGTGCCAGCTCACCACCAGGGGGTCTAGGCTATGGCTACACCTTC.

This chain connects TRBV30 to TRBJ2-7; TRBD2 might be the D (5 bases). The CDR3 covers 12 residues. V lost 3 bases to trimming and J lost 9 bases, with 15 bases between them. The germline CDR1 and CDR2 sequences are GTSNPN and SVGIG (reference sequence). DNA for the CDR3: TGTGCCTGGAGCCCCACCGGGGTTCGGCAGTACTTC. Amino acids: CAWSPTGVRQYF.

The V call is TRBV5-1, the J call TRBJ2-7, with D perhaps matching TRBD1 (7 bases). CDR3 length equals 13 residues. Germline V gives CDR1 SGHRS, CDR2 YFSETQ. V lost 4 bases and J lost 3, with 11 bases in between. In DNA form, the CDR3 reads TGCGCCAGCAGCGCGGGACAGAACTACGAGCAGTACTTC. It translates to CASSAGQNYEQYF.

The chain joins TRBV25-1 to TRBJ2-1; 11 nucleotides align to TRBD1. CDR3 length equals 15 residues. V dropped 4 bases and J dropped 7; count of bases not matched to a gene: 6. Germline CDR1 reads MGHDK; CDR2 reads SYGVNS. The CDR3 loop reads CASSGGQGDRNEQFF. CDR3 bases: TGTGCCAGCAGTGGGGGACAGGGGGATAGGAATGAGCAGTTCTTC.

This rearrangement joins TRBV21-1 to TRBJ2-5; the table names TRBD1, a call not compared with the DNA. TRBV21-1 is a recognized pseudogene. There are 15 residues in the CDR3. The CDR3 spells CASSKVQARQETQYF. CDR3 nucleotides: TGTGCCAGCAGCAAAGTGCAGGCGCGACAAGAGACCCAGTACTTC.

J is TRBJ1-4 and V is TRBV19; no definite D call. V was clipped by 3 bases and J by 7 bases, with 12 bases between them. The germline V gene encodes CDR1 LNHDA and CDR2 SQIVND (reference sequence). The CDR3 totals 14 residues. In DNA form, the CDR3 reads TGTGCCAGTAGTATTAATAAGAAGCCTGAAAAACTGTTTTTT. This gives the protein CASSINKKPEKLFF. The full variable domain, in which reference TRBV19 and TRBJ1-4 provide the parts outside the CDR3, is DGGITQSPKYLFRKEGQNVTLSCEQNLNHDAMYWYRQDPGQGLRLIYYSQIVNDFQKGDIAEGYSVSREKKESFPLTVTSAQKNPTAFYLCASSINKKPEKLFFGSGTQLSVL.

The rearrangement joins TRBV5-1 to TRBJ2-7, with D possibly TRBD2 on 6 matching bases. The ends were cut back, 5 bases at V and 2 bases at J, with 17 bases in the middle. This CDR3 has 15 amino acids. Germline CDR1 is SGHRS and CDR2 is YFSETQ. The CDR3, as DNA: TGCGCCAGCAGTCCGATCAGGACTAATCCCTACGAGCAGTACTTC. Protein product: CASSPIRTNPYEQYF.

A single count supports this clone. The chain employs TRBV19 and TRBJ1-3; TRBD1 agrees at 9 bases. Germline V lookup: CDR1 LNHDA, CDR2 SQIVND (reference sequence). This CDR3 is 16 amino acids long. V lost 4 bases, J lost 1 base, and 5 bases stayed unmatched. This chain's CDR3 is CASSTPTGGSGNTIYF. The CDR3 coding sequence is TGTGCCAGTAGTACCCCGACAGGGGGATCTGGAAACACCATATATTTT.